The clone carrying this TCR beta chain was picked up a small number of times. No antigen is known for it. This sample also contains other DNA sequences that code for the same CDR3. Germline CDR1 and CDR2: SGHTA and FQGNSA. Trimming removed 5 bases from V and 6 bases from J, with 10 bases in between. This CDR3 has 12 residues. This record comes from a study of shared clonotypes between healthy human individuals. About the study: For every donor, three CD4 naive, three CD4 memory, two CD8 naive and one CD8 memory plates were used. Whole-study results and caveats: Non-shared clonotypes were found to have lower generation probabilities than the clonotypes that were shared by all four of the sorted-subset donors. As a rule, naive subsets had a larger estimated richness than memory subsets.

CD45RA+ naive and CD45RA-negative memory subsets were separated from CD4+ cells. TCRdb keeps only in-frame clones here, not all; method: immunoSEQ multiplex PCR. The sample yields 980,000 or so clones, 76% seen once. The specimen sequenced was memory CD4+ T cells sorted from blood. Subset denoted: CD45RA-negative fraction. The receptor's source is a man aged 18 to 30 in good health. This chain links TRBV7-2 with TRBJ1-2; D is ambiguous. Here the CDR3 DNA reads TGTGCCAGCAGCCCAAGGCGGGATGGCTACACCTTC. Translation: CASSPRRDGYTF. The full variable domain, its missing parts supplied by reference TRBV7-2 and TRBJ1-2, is GAGVSQSPSNKVTEKGKDVELRCDPISGHTALYWYRQSLGQGLEFLIYFQGNSAPDKSGLPSDRFSAERTGGSVSTLTIQRTQQEDSAVYLCASSPRRDGYTFGSGTRLTVV.